This TCR beta chain was profiled in a study of blood T cell repertoires in COVID-19. The CDR3 covers 18 residues. Per the germline V gene, CDR1 is SGHAT and CDR2 is FQNNGV. The data were produced by immunoSEQ multiplex PCR, yet TCRdb's version contains in-frame clones alone and is incomplete. The top ten hold roughly 1.4% of the sample, which has 120,000 to 150,000 clones, about 85% seen once. To note about this clone: The junction differs from germline at one of its ends, possibly a read error.

The receptor was isolated from a human donor in a cohort sampled during active COVID-19. Sequencing used peripheral blood. The chain uses TRBV11-2 and TRBJ2-6; 14 bases are a match to TRBD2. Here the CDR3 reads CASSHRLAGGAGVNVLTF. CDR3 DNA: TGTGCCAGCAGCCATCGACTAGCGGGAGGGGCCGGGGTCAACGTCCTGACTTTC.